These 6 T cell receptor beta chains came from one sample sequenced in a study of cytomegalovirus exposure and HLA in healthy donors. Amplification used 60 Vbeta primers and 13 Jbeta primers. The table came from immunoSEQ multiplex PCR; TCRdb's copy has only in-frame clones and leaves some out. Counted here are about 140,000 clones, around 83% occurring once; the ten biggest clones make up around 4.3%. Material: PBMCs. All receptors come from a man between 40 and 49 years old in good health and CMV-seropositive.

The chain has TRBV4-3 and TRBJ1-2; 8 bases are a match to TRBD1. The CDR3 totals 16 residues. With V trimmed by 3 bases and J by 6 bases, 12 bases remained unmatched. Germline CDR1 LGHNA, CDR2 YSLEER. CDR3: CASSQSGQVVSNGYTF. DNA of the CDR3: TGCGCCAGCAGCCAGTCGGGACAGGTAGTTTCCAATGGCTACACCTTC.

This clone showed up just once. The J gene is TRBJ1-3, the V gene TRBV4-1, with D tentatively TRBD1 (6 bases). Germline V lookup: CDR1 MGHRA, CDR2 YSYEKL. V was clipped by 4 bases and J by 4 bases, with 14 bases between them. The CDR3 is 15 amino acids. The CDR3 DNA sequence: TGCGCCAGCAGCCCTACCACAGGGAAGGGAAACACCATATATTTT. This gives the protein CASSPTTGKGNTIYF.

The chain uses TRBV5-1 and TRBJ1-1, with 9 positions matching TRBD1. J gave up 3 bases and V 0 bases, and 3 bases lay outside the gene matches. The CDR3 contains 15 residues. Germline V gene data show CDR1 as SGHRS and CDR2 as YFSETQ. The CDR3: CASSLEQGADTEAFF. The CDR3 coding sequence is TGCGCCAGCAGCTTGGAACAGGGGGCCGACACTGAAGCTTTCTTT.

The chain is built from TRBV6-1 and TRBJ2-7; weak D call: TRBD2 (5 bases). CDR1 and CDR2 from the germline V gene are MNHNS and SASEGT. Deletions cut 4 bases from V and 3 bases from J, with 13 bases between. CDR3 length: 14 residues. CDR3 nucleotide sequence: TGTGCCAGCAGTGTTCCGACGGGGATCTACGAGCAGTACTTC. This codes for CASSVPTGIYEQYF.

The V and J genes are TRBV4-1 and TRBJ2-7, with TRBD1 matching over 10 bases. J lost 0 bases, V lost 1 base, and 9 bases had no gene match. Germline CDR1 is MGHRA and CDR2 is YSYEKL. The CDR3 extends over 18 amino acids. The CDR3, as DNA: TGCGCCAGCAGCCAAGTCCCGGGACAGGGGCCGAGCTCCTACGAGCAGTACTTC. This sequence encodes CASSQVPGQGPSSYEQYF.

About this clone: This specimen includes other DNA sequences encoding the same CDR3. The chain couples TRBV30 to TRBJ1-6; D may be TRBD1 (5 bases). V was shortened by 0 bases and J by 11 bases, with 5 bases between the two germline ends. CDR1 and CDR2 (germline): GTSNPN, SVGIG (reference sequence). The CDR3 totals 11 residues. The CDR3 spells CAWSVQAPLHF. CDR3 in DNA: TGTGCCTGGAGTGTACAGGCACCCCTCCACTTT.